The rows below give T cell receptor beta chains drawn from one sample of a study of response to subunit inactivated influenza vaccine. From the RT-PCR reads, TCRdb called clonotypes with MiXCR, one entry per CDR3 protein. The table lists around 530,000 distinct CDR3 sequences, approximately 10% of them singletons. Sequencing was performed on PBMCs from blood, taken on the day of vaccination. The source of these receptors is a man aged 50-59 years who received an inactivated influenza vaccine. CDR3s include the opening cysteine and the closing phenylalanine or tryptophan. The order of the fields is V gene, clone size, J gene, D gene, CDR3 protein, CDR3 DNA. D genes are given only for firm matches. Rows give clone size only sometimes, using once, few, many, or a class for an expanded clone.

TRBV10-3	many	TRBJ2-7	TRBD1	CASGTASYEQYF	TGTGCCTCCGGGACAGCGTCCTACGAGCAGTACTTC
TRBV27	many	TRBJ1-2	-	CASSFTGNYGYTF	TGTGCCAGCAGTTTTACAGGGAACTATGGCTACACCTTC
TRBV5-1	many	TRBJ1-1	-	CASSFGQGGTEAFF	TGTGCCAGCAGTTTTGGACAAGGGGGCACTGAAGCTTTCTTT
TRBV29-1	few	TRBJ2-3	TRBD2	CSVGLAGYTDTQYF	TGCAGCGTTGGTCTAGCGGGATACACAGATACGCAGTATTTT
TRBV10-3	few	TRBJ2-3	-	CAISESRGGTDTQYF	TGTGCCATCAGTGAGTCCAGGGGTGGCACAGATACGCAGTATTTT
TRBV7-2	-	TRBJ2-3	-	CASSLARLSTDTQYF	TGTGCCAGCAGCTTAGCCCGGTTAAGCACAGATACGCAGTATTTT
TRBV7-9	-	TRBJ2-1	TRBD1	CAGSRSSGTGVGNEQFF	TGTGCCGGCAGCCGATCCTCCGGGACAGGGGTCGGTAATGAGCAGTTCTTC
TRBV28	few	TRBJ2-7	-	CASSSSGTLREQYF	TGTGCCAGCAGTTCATCAGGGACATTACGAGAACAGTACTTC
TRBV30	few	TRBJ2-3	TRBD2	CAWSVNFASGRADTQYF	TGTGCCTGGAGTGTAAATTTTGCTAGCGGGAGGGCCGATACGCAGTATTTT
TRBV5-1	-	TRBJ2-3	-	CASRTETQGPDTQYF	TGCGCCAGCAGGACTGAGACACAGGGCCCAGATACGCAGTATTTT
TRBV24-1	-	TRBJ2-1	-	CATSDSQRQTYDPGVFF	TGTGCCACCAGTGATTCCCAAAGACAGACCTACGACCCCGGAGTATTCTTC
TRBV7-2	-	TRBJ2-1	-	CASLGFDRVNEQFF	TGTGCCAGCTTGGGGTTCGATCGAGTCAATGAGCAGTTCTTC
TRBV20-1	-	TRBJ2-1	-	CSARDSGDPRSYNEQFF	TGCAGTGCTAGAGACAGTGGGGACCCACGCTCCTACAATGAGCAGTTCTTC
TRBV29-1	-	TRBJ2-7	-	CSVGTDEQYF	TGCAGCGTGGGGACTGACGAGCAGTACTTC
TRBV18	-	TRBJ1-2	-	CASSPRTESAYGYTF	TGTGCCAGCTCACCCCGGACAGAATCTGCCTATGGCTACACCTTC
TRBV6-2/TRBV6-3	-	TRBJ2-7	-	CASSYSGSVEQYF	TGTGCCAGCAGTTACTCGGGCAGTGTCGAGCAGTACTTC
TRBV11-2	-	TRBJ2-2	-	CASSYFRRVGSGELFF	TGTGCCAGCAGTTACTTCCGAAGGGTTGGGAGCGGGGAGCTGTTTTTT
TRBV4-2	-	TRBJ2-3	TRBD2	CASSQEIRGGVTDTQYF	TGTGCCAGCAGCCAAGAAATCCGTGGGGGGGTCACAGATACGCAGTATTTT
TRBV9	few	TRBJ2-2	TRBD2	CASSVPGLAGAGELFF	TGTGCCAGCAGCGTCCCGGGACTAGCGGGGGCCGGGGAGCTGTTTTTT
TRBV20-1	-	TRBJ2-6	-	CSARDGAYSGANVLTF	TGCAGTGCTAGAGATGGGGCATACTCTGGGGCCAACGTCCTGACTTTC
TRBV7-9	few	TRBJ2-1	TRBD1	CAIRRQGSNEQFF	TGTGCCATACGCAGACAGGGTAGCAATGAGCAGTTCTTC
TRBV20-1	many	TRBJ2-7	TRBD1	CSATDRGRTYEQYF	TGCAGTGCTACAGACAGGGGGCGCACCTACGAGCAGTACTTC
TRBV5-6	-	TRBJ1-1	TRBD1	CASSIGTVNTEAFF	TGTGCCAGCAGCATCGGGACAGTGAACACTGAAGCTTTCTTT
TRBV7-9	-	TRBJ2-7	-	CASSQPHREQYF	TGTGCCAGCAGCCAACCCCACAGGGAGCAGTACTTC
TRBV28	-	TRBJ1-1	-	CASRVRVGEAFF	TGTGCCAGCAGGGTCCGTGTCGGGGAAGCTTTCTTT
TRBV5-1	-	TRBJ1-2	TRBD1	CASSLEGQRTPHYGYTF	TGCGCCAGCAGCTTGGAGGGACAGAGAACGCCTCACTATGGCTACACCTTC
TRBV6-1	-	TRBJ1-2	-	CASFYSPTASYGYTF	TGTGCCAGCTTCTATTCTCCGACGGCGTCCTATGGCTACACCTTC
TRBV5-1	many	TRBJ2-7	-	CASSLISGEQYF	TGCGCCAGCAGCTTGATATCTGGGGAGCAGTACTTC
TRBV5-1	few	TRBJ1-2	-	CASSLGGGELYGYTF	TGCGCCAGCAGCTTGGGAGGTGGGGAACTCTATGGCTACACCTTC
TRBV21-1	many	TRBJ1-2	-	CASSKMDARGYPQTYGYTF	TGTGCCAGCAGCAAAATGGATGCAAGGGGTTACCCCCAAACGTACGGCTACACCTTC
TRBV6-2/TRBV6-3	few	TRBJ2-1	-	CASSYVGASYNEQFF	TGTGCCAGCAGTTACGTGGGAGCGTCCTACAATGAGCAGTTCTTC
TRBV6-2/TRBV6-3	-	TRBJ1-2	-	CASSYGTASWDYGYTF	TGTGCCAGCAGTTACGGGACGGCTTCCTGGGACTATGGCTACACCTTC
TRBV6-1	few	TRBJ1-4	-	CASSPGRTNEKLFF	TGTGCCAGCAGTCCCGGACGGACAAATGAAAAACTGTTTTTT
TRBV11-2	-	TRBJ1-3	-	CASSYPSGNTIYF	TGTGCCAGCAGCTACCCCTCAGGAAACACCATATATTTT
TRBV6-2/TRBV6-3	few	TRBJ2-7	-	CASSYASLDEQYF	TGTGCCAGCAGTTATGCTAGCTTGGACGAGCAGTACTTC
TRBV5-6	many	TRBJ2-2	-	CASSLRKLLGELFF	TGTGCCAGCAGCTTGCGGAAACTCTTAGGGGAGCTGTTTTTT
TRBV5-1	-	TRBJ2-1	TRBD2	CASSVTSGSKNEQFF	TGCGCCAGCAGCGTTACTAGCGGGAGCAAAAATGAGCAGTTCTTC
TRBV15	-	TRBJ2-2	-	CATRRARAPGELFF	TGTGCCACCAGAAGAGCGAGGGCGCCCGGGGAGCTGTTTTTT
TRBV6-2/TRBV6-3	-	TRBJ2-6	TRBD1	CPSRTGGQGANVLTF	TGTCCCAGCAGAACAGGGGGACAAGGGGCCAACGTCCTGACTTTC
TRBV12-3/TRBV12-4	few	TRBJ1-6	-	CASSSPPGRRHF	TGTGCCAGCAGCTCTCCGCCGGGACGGCGCCACTTT
TRBV5-1	many	TRBJ1-1	-	CASSFGGSDTEAFF	TGCGCCAGCAGCTTTGGAGGTTCGGACACTGAAGCTTTCTTT
TRBV28	few	TRBJ2-5	-	CASSLYEKTQYF	TGTGCCAGCAGTTTATATGAAAAGACCCAGTACTTC
TRBV28	-	TRBJ2-7	-	CASNTLGPYEQYF	TGTGCCAGCAATACACTCGGACCCTACGAGCAGTACTTC
TRBV4-2	many	TRBJ1-1	-	CASSQGPGMNTEAFF	TGTGCCAGCAGCCAAGGTCCGGGAATGAACACTGAAGCTTTCTTT
TRBV18	-	TRBJ2-1	TRBD2	CASSPQLAGLTSYNEQFF	TGTGCCAGCTCACCACAACTAGCGGGACTAACCTCCTACAATGAGCAGTTCTTC
TRBV5-1	many	TRBJ1-1	-	CASSFQVNTEAFF	TGCGCCAGCAGCTTCCAGGTGAACACTGAAGCTTTCTTT
TRBV5-5	few	TRBJ2-7	-	CASSLVGDGAYEQYF	TGTGCCAGCAGCTTGGTGGGGGACGGCGCCTACGAGCAGTACTTC
TRBV19	many	TRBJ2-1	-	CASSIGAYEQFF	TGTGCCAGTAGTATTGGGGCCTATGAGCAGTTCTTC
TRBV20-1	few	TRBJ1-5	-	CSARGGRAGNQPQHF	TGCAGTGCTAGAGGGGGAAGGGCAGGAAATCAGCCCCAGCATTTT